This T cell receptor (beta chain) was recorded in a study of post-analysis software for immune sequencing data. Study in general: Relapsing-remitting, secondary progressive and progressive-relapsing courses of multiple sclerosis were included. General study points: Those with multiple sclerosis, the patient group, showed significantly lower normalized Chao1 diversity than controls. Five TRBV segments, including TRBV5-6, TRBV5-1 and TRBV20-1, were more frequent in patients than controls. F measure grouped same-batch samples tightly together.

Concerning this clonotype itself: The antigen remains unidentified.

Unique molecular identifiers had been added to the TCR beta cDNA libraries. Each sample of about 0.9 to 11 million input T cells yielded roughly 0.5 million cDNA molecules, so each molecule approximated one T cell. TCRdb fed the PCR reads into MiXCR, producing one record per CDR3 protein. This table has roughly 200,000 distinct CDR3 sequences, over 25% appearing once. V was shortened by 3 bases and J by 0 bases, with 27 bases between the two germline ends. The germline gives CDR1 DFQATT, CDR2 SNEGSKA (reference sequence). The CDR3 sequence is 20 residues long. This TCR was recovered from a girl aged 2 to 17 with multiple sclerosis. V usage is TRBV20-1 and J usage is TRBJ2-4, with a tentative D call TRBD1 (6 bases). Source material: blood. In DNA, the CDR3 is TGCAGTGCTAGTAGGGTCCAAGACAGGACCTTTGGGCTAGCCAAAAACATTCAGTACTTC. Its protein is CSASRVQDRTFGLAKNIQYF.